The present T cell receptor beta chain was sequenced within a study of T-cell reconstitution after alpha-beta-depleted transplantation in children. Germline CDR1 reads LGHNA; CDR2 reads YSLEER. V lost 0 bases and J lost 5, with 8 bases in between. The CDR3 runs 14 residues. Using unique molecular identifiers, the investigators prepared the TCRbeta library. TCRdb ran MiXCR on the PCR reads and lists one entry per CDR3 protein. The sample has approximately 210,000 distinct CDR3 sequences; roughly 15% are singletons. This chain joins TRBV4-3 and TRBJ2-1; D is perhaps TRBD1 (6 bases). The sequenced sample was PBMCs, mostly from graft donor cells, obtained 360 days after TCRalphabeta/CD19-depleted stem cell transplant. The TCR comes from a male patient aged 2-15 years who had a stem cell transplant for acute lymphoblastic leukemia, so the T cells may come from the graft donor. CDR3: CASSQDPGDNEQFF. The CDR3 DNA is TGCGCCAGCAGCCAAGATCCAGGGGACAATGAGCAGTTCTTC.